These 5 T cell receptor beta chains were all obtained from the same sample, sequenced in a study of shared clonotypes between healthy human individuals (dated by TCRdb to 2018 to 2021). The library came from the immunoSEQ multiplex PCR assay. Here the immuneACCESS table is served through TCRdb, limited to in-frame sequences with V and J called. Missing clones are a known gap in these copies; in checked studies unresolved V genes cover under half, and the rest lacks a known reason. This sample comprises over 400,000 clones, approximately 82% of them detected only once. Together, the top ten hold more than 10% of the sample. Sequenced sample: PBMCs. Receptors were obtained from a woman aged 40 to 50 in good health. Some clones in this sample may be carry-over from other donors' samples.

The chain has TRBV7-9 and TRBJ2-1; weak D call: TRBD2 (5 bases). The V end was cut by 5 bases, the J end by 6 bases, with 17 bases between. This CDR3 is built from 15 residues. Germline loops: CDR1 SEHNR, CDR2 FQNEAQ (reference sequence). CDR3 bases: TGTGCCAGCAGCCAGCCGGGGAGAAGAGTCAATGAGCAGTTCTTC. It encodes CASSQPGRRVNEQFF.

The DNA for the CDR3 is TGTGCCAGCCTAACGACAGGGATGAACACTGAAGCTTTCTTT. It translates to CASLTTGMNTEAFF. The J gene is TRBJ1-1, the V gene TRBV28; 7 bases line up with TRBD1. Germline loops: CDR1 MDHEN, CDR2 SYDVKM. The CDR3 contains 14 residues. V shed 8 bases and J 0 bases; nucleotides not matched to a gene: 6.

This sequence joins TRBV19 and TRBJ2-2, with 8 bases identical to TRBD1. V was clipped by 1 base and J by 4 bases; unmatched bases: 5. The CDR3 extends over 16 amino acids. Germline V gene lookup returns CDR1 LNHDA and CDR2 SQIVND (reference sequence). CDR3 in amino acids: CASSIGQGSVTGELFF. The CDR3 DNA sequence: TGTGCCAGTAGTATAGGACAGGGGTCGGTCACCGGGGAGCTGTTTTTT.

The CDR3 reads CASSERRIAVYEQYF. DNA of the CDR3: TGTGCCAGCAGCGAAAGGAGGATCGCCGTCTACGAGCAGTACTTC. The chain uses TRBV28 and TRBJ2-7; D possibly corresponds to TRBD2 (5 bases). The V gene lost 6 bases and the J gene lost 3 bases, with 18 bases spanning the gap. Germline V lookup: CDR1 MDHEN, CDR2 SYDVKM. The CDR3 totals 15 residues. The variable domain in full, with the rest retrieved from reference TRBV28 and TRBJ2-7, is DVKVTQSSRYLVKRTGEKVFLECVQDMDHENMFWYRQDPGLGLRLIYFSYDVKMKEKGDIPEGYSVSREKKERFSLILESASTNQTSMYLCASSERRIAVYEQYFGPGTRLTVT.

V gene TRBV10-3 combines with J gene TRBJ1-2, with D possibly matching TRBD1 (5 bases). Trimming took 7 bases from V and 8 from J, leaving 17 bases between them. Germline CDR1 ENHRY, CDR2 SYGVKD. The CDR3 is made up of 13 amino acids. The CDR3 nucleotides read TGTGCCATCACCCCTGGGACCGAGGGAGGCTACACCTTC. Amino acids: CAITPGTEGGYTF.